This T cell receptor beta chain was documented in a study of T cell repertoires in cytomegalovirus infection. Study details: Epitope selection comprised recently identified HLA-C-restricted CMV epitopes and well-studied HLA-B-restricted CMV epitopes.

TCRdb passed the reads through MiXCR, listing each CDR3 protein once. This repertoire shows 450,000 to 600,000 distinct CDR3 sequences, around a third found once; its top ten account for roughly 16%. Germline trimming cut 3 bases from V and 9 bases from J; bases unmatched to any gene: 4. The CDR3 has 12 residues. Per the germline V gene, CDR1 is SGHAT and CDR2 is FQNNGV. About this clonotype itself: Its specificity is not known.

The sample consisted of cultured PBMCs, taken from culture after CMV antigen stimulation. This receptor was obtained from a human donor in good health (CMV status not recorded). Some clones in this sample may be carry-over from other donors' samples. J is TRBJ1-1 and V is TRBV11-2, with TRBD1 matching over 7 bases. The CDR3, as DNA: TGTGCCAGCAGCTTTGCAGGGGGGAAAGCTTTCTTT. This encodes CASSFAGGKAFF.